The 25 T cell receptor beta chains presented below share a single source sample, sequenced in a study of blood T cell repertoires in COVID-19. Repertoires were generated with immunoSEQ multiplex PCR, while TCRdb's copy carries only in-frame clones and drops some. The sample has roughly 200,000 clones; 83% are singletons. Sequencing input: peripheral blood. The source is a young woman with COVID-19, enrolled during active disease.

In the case of this clone: The sample carries other DNA sequences with the same CDR3. J is TRBJ2-1 and V is TRBV9; 7 bases are shared with TRBD2. Trimming cost V 0 bases and J 3 bases; bases outside gene matches: 3. Germline lookup yields CDR1 SGDLS and CDR2 YYNGEE. The CDR3 spans 15 residues. CDR3: CASSVGGGSYNEQFF. CDR3 sequence (DNA): TGTGCCAGCAGCGTAGGCGGGGGTAGCTACAATGAGCAGTTCTTC.

The chain uses TRBV9 and TRBJ2-7; D possibly corresponds to TRBD2 (5 bases). Trimming removed 3 bases from V and 2 bases from J, with 12 bases in between. Per the germline V gene, CDR1 is SGDLS and CDR2 is YYNGEE. This CDR3 is 14 amino acids long. In nucleotides, the CDR3 is TGTGCCAGCAGCGCCGACTATGTAGCCTACGAGCAGTACTTC. Translation: CASSADYVAYEQYF.

The chain carries TRBV18 and TRBJ1-2, with TRBD1 matching over 8 bases. CDR1 and CDR2 from the germline V gene are KGHSH and LQKENI. V trimming: 6 bases; J trimming: 3 bases; junction bases outside the gene matches: 6. The CDR3 loop spans 14 amino acids. The CDR3 reads CASSGQGADYGYTF. Here the CDR3 DNA reads TGTGCCAGCTCCGGGCAGGGGGCCGACTATGGCTACACCTTC.

The CDR3 DNA is TGCAGCGTTGAGCGGGGGGGCGGTGAGCAGTTCTTC. It yields the protein CSVERGGGEQFF. V and J are TRBV29-1 and TRBJ2-1; 9 bases are a match to TRBD2. The ends lost 3 bases at V and 9 bases at J; junction bases unmatched: 3. Per the germline V gene, CDR1 is SQVTM and CDR2 is ANQGSEA. The CDR3 contains 12 residues.

The chain is built from TRBV6-5 and TRBJ2-1, with D maybe TRBD2 (6 bases). Germline CDR1 MNHEY, CDR2 SVGAGI. This CDR3 is 15 amino acids long. Trimming shortened V by 6 bases and J by 8 bases, and 20 bases separated the two germline ends. CDR3 loop: CASRSTGLPRDEQFF. The CDR3 nucleotides read TGTGCCAGCAGATCCACGGGACTCCCTAGGGATGAGCAGTTCTTC.

The chain combines TRBV14 with TRBJ1-2, with no clear D. Germline V gene data show CDR1 as SGHDN and CDR2 as FVKESK. CDR3 size: 13 residues. The ends were cut back, 0 bases at V and 4 bases at J, with 6 bases in the middle. CDR3 in amino acids: CASSQDRSYGYTF. CDR3 bases: TGTGCCAGCAGCCAAGACAGAAGCTATGGCTACACCTTC.

The CDR3 DNA reads as TGTGCCATCACCGCAGGGTTAGAGTCTAACGCTGAAGCTTTCTTT. Its protein product is CAITAGLESNAEAFF. This chain links TRBV10-3 with TRBJ1-1; perhaps TRBD1 as D (5 bases). CDR3 length: 15 amino acids. Between the trimmed V and J ends, which lost 7 bases and 6 bases, there was a span of 21 bases. Germline V gene data show CDR1 as ENHRY and CDR2 as SYGVKD.

This chain joins TRBV5-1 and TRBJ2-1, with 7 bases lining up with TRBD1. The CDR3 covers 14 residues. Germline CDR1 and CDR2: SGHRS and YFSETQ. With V trimmed by 0 bases and J by 6 bases, 3 bases remained unmatched. The DNA of the CDR3 is TGCGCCAGCAGCTTGGGGGCAGGGGGCAATGAGCAGTTCTTC. Its protein is CASSLGAGGNEQFF.

The rearrangement joins TRBV30 to TRBJ1-4, with 7 positions matching TRBD1. Germline V gene data show CDR1 as GTSNPN and CDR2 as SVGIG (reference sequence). This CDR3 spans 15 amino acids. V lost 4 bases and J lost 8; bases outside the gene matches: 13. CDR3 in DNA: TGTGCCTGGACCTCCACGGGACAGCCGGGGGAAAAACTGTTTTTT. It codes for CAWTSTGQPGEKLFF.

The chain recombines TRBV7-8 with TRBJ1-4, with D tentatively TRBD1 (6 bases). The CDR3 runs to 15 residues. Germline CDR1 is SGHVS and CDR2 is FQNEAQ. Deletions cut 2 bases from V and 3 bases from J, with 10 bases between. CDR3 in DNA: TGTGCCAGCAGCTTAAGGGGGACGGCTAATGAAAAACTGTTTTTT. This sequence encodes CASSLRGTANEKLFF.

J is TRBJ2-3 and V is TRBV7-3; a possible D gene is TRBD1 (5 bases). The CDR3 is 15 residues long. Germline assignment: CDR1 SGHTA and CDR2 FQGTGA. The V gene lost 5 bases and the J gene lost 0 bases, with 12 bases spanning the gap. The CDR3, as DNA: TGTGCCAGCAGCAAAACTGGGGCTAGCACAGATACGCAGTATTTT. Encoded protein: CASSKTGASTDTQYF.

This chain links TRBV7-2 with TRBJ1-5; D is possibly TRBD1 (6 bases). This CDR3 contains 18 residues. Trimming took off 0 bases at V and 0 bases at J, with 15 bases between the two ends. The germline V gene encodes CDR1 SGHTA and CDR2 FQGNSA. In DNA, the CDR3 is TGTGCCAGCAGCTTAGCGCATAGTAGGGGGAATAGCAATCAGCCCCAGCATTTT. Amino acid sequence: CASSLAHSRGNSNQPQHF.

This clone was observed a handful of times. The chain carries TRBV4-3 and TRBJ1-2; 7 bases match TRBD1. After removal of 6 bases from V and 6 bases from J, the junction contained 16 bases not matched to a gene. The CDR3 loop spans 16 amino acids. Germline V gene data show CDR1 as LGHNA and CDR2 as YSLEER. CDR3 DNA sequence: TGCGCCAGCAGGCGAGACAGGGAGAGCGGAGCGGATGGCTACACCTTC. Translated, it gives CASRRDRESGADGYTF.

J is TRBJ1-4 and V is TRBV19; 10 bases line up with TRBD1. Losses at the gene ends were 6 bases for V and 6 bases for J; bases not matched to a gene: 4. Germline V gene sequence: CDR1 LNHDA, CDR2 SQIVND (reference sequence). The CDR3 consists of 14 residues. The DNA for the CDR3 is TGTGCCAGTAGGACAGGGGGCGCCGATGAAAAACTGTTTTTT. Amino acid sequence: CASRTGGADEKLFF. Together with reference TRBV19 and TRBJ1-4, the CDR3 gives the full variable domain: DGGITQSPKYLFRKEGQNVTLSCEQNLNHDAMYWYRQDPGQGLRLIYYSQIVNDFQKGDIAEGYSVSREKKESFPLTVTSAQKNPTAFYLCASRTGGADEKLFFGSGTQLSVL.

This clone was observed a handful of times. The chain carries TRBV5-6 and TRBJ2-3; TRBD2 might be the D (6 bases). CDR3 length: 16 residues. V dropped 2 bases and J dropped 0 bases, with 13 bases sitting between them. In germline, CDR1 is SGHDT, CDR2 YYEEEE. The CDR3 region is CASSFLRGASTDTQYF. In DNA form, the CDR3 reads TGTGCCAGCAGCTTCCTGCGGGGAGCTAGCACAGATACGCAGTATTTT.

This chain links TRBV7-2 with TRBJ1-2, with unresolved D. V dropped 0 bases and J dropped 5 bases, with 10 bases sitting between them. Germline V CDR1 and CDR2: SGHTA, FQGNSA. The CDR3 loop spans 14 amino acids. The CDR3 sequence is CASSLAGQIYGYTF. The CDR3 bases are TGTGCCAGCAGCTTAGCGGGCCAGATATATGGCTACACCTTC.

This clone was detected a few times. V and J are TRBV7-2 and TRBJ2-3; 8 bases align to TRBD1. Germline CDR1 and CDR2: SGHTA and FQGNSA. V was pared by 1 base and J by 3 bases, with 3 bases of the junction left unmatched. The CDR3 contains 15 residues. The CDR3 loop reads CASSLGQGATDTQYF. CDR3 bases: TGTGCCAGCAGCTTAGGGCAGGGGGCTACAGATACGCAGTATTTT.

This chain connects TRBV7-6 to TRBJ1-1, with D tentatively TRBD1 (5 bases). Trimming left V 3 bases short and J 5 bases short, with 13 bases between. This CDR3 is 14 amino acids long. Per germline, CDR1 SGHVS and CDR2 FNYEAQ. The CDR3 DNA reads TGTGCCAGCAGCTTTAGACGGGGGGAGACTGAAGCTTTCTTT. This gives the protein CASSFRRGETEAFF. Full variable domain (missing parts from reference TRBV7-6 and TRBJ1-1): GAGVSQSPRYKVTKRGQDVALRCDPISGHVSLYWYRQALGQGPEFLTYFNYEAQQDKSGLPNDRFSAERPEGSISTLTIQRTEQRDSAMYRCASSFRRGETEAFFGQGTRLTVV.

The table lists this clone with a few counts. CDR3 protein: CASSPPPGLAGEGDTQYF. The CDR3 coding sequence is TGTGCCAGCTCACCACCGCCAGGACTAGCGGGAGAAGGAGATACGCAGTATTTT. V and J are TRBV18 and TRBJ2-3, with TRBD2 matching 13 bases. The CDR3 runs 18 residues. Germline lookup yields CDR1 KGHSH and CDR2 LQKENI. Trimming cost V 0 bases and J 5 bases; bases outside gene matches: 8.

J is TRBJ2-5 and V is TRBV28; TRBD2 matches at 8 bases. J lost 0 bases, V lost 4 bases, and 7 bases had no gene match. The CDR3 loop spans 16 amino acids. Looked up from germline, CDR1 is MDHEN and CDR2 is SYDVKM. The DNA of the CDR3 is TGTGCCAGCAGTTCCTCAGCGGGGGCTTACCAAGAGACCCAGTACTTC. This codes for CASSSSAGAYQETQYF. Combining the CDR3 with reference TRBV28 and TRBJ2-5 gives the whole variable domain DVKVTQSSRYLVKRTGEKVFLECVQDMDHENMFWYRQDPGLGLRLIYFSYDVKMKEKGDIPEGYSVSREKKERFSLILESASTNQTSMYLCASSSSAGAYQETQYFGPGTRLLVL.

This clone was recorded only once. The chain combines TRBV30 with TRBJ2-7; D possibly corresponds to TRBD1 (6 bases). Germline CDR1 reads GTSNPN; CDR2 reads SVGIG (reference sequence). The CDR3 runs to 13 residues. The V end lost 1 base, the J end lost 3 bases, and 10 bases lay between the germline ends. CDR3 sequence (DNA): TGTGCCTGGAGTGCTGGGGGCGTCTACGAGCAGTACTTC. This sequence encodes CAWSAGGVYEQYF.

The chain combines TRBV7-2 with TRBJ2-3, with unresolved D. Trimming shortened V by 6 bases and J by 2 bases, and 6 bases separated the two germline ends. The CDR3 extends over 12 amino acids. Germline CDR1 SGHTA, CDR2 FQGNSA. The CDR3 region has the DNA TGTGCCAGCAGTCCAAACACAGATACGCAGTATTTT. Its translation: CASSPNTDTQYF. The variable domain in full, completed from reference TRBV7-2 and TRBJ2-3, reads GAGVSQSPSNKVTEKGKDVELRCDPISGHTALYWYRQSLGQGLEFLIYFQGNSAPDKSGLPSDRFSAERTGGSVSTLTIQRTQQEDSAVYLCASSPNTDTQYFGPGTRLTVL.

This chain's CDR3 is CASSPRDFPYEQYF. CDR3 DNA: TGTGCCAGCAGCCCAAGGGACTTTCCCTACGAGCAGTACTTC. This rearrangement joins TRBV7-9 to TRBJ2-7, with D perhaps TRBD2 (6 bases). The CDR3 consists of 14 residues. Trimming removed 5 bases at V and 2 bases at J, with 13 bases between. CDR1 SEHNR and CDR2 FQNEAQ come from the germline V gene (reference sequence). Variable domain in full (rest from reference TRBV7-9 and TRBJ2-7): DTGVSQNPRHKITKRGQNVTFRCDPISEHNRLYWYRQTLGQGPEFLTYFQNEAQLEKSRLLSDRFSAERPKGSFSTLEIQRTEQGDSAMYLCASSPRDFPYEQYFGPGTRLTVT.

V is TRBV29-1 and J is TRBJ1-1; perhaps TRBD1 as D (5 bases). V lost 4 bases and J 3 bases, leaving 21 bases between the germline ends. CDR1 is SQVTM, CDR2 ANQGSEA, per germline. The CDR3 loop spans 16 amino acids. CDR3 protein: CSVGAGWGMKDTEAFF. The CDR3 DNA reads as TGCAGCGTTGGGGCGGGATGGGGGATGAAGGACACTGAAGCTTTCTTT.

V is TRBV7-9 and J is TRBJ2-4, with D possibly TRBD1 on 5 matching bases. The V gene's germline CDR1 is SEHNR and CDR2 FQNEAQ (reference sequence). CDR3 length: 17 residues. V lost 1 base to trimming and J lost 3 bases, with 16 bases between them. The CDR3 is CASSLDRQGRFKNIQYF. Written as DNA, the CDR3 is TGTGCCAGCAGCTTAGACAGGCAGGGCCGATTCAAAAACATTCAGTACTTC.